This T cell receptor beta chain was identified during a study of T cell responses to AZD1222 COVID-19 vaccine. This table comes from immunoSEQ multiplex PCR, and its TCRdb copy is limited to in-frame clones, with some not included. The data show about 160,000 clones, 90% to 95% seen once. General observations from the study: Spike-specific TCR depth and breadth grew after two AZD1222 doses. Clonal diversity was possibly underestimated; the donors were predominantly white British and more often female. As reported, nearly half of all spike-specific TCRs target variant regions that are unmutated. Regions 160-218 and 743-854 held dominance among vaccine-associated CD4 TCRs, which spanned spike.

This clone was detected a few times. The antigen is undetermined. The source was peripheral blood, collected on day 0 of AZD1222 vaccination. This TCR was recovered from an adult in good health.

The CDR3: CASSIAGDNYGYTF. CDR3 sequence (DNA): TGTGCCAGTAGTATAGCGGGGGATAACTATGGCTACACCTTC. The rearrangement uses TRBV19 and TRBJ1-2; TRBD1 is a possible D gene (5 bases). Germline V CDR1 and CDR2: LNHDA, SQIVND (reference sequence). The V gene lost 1 base and the J gene lost 1 base, with 7 bases spanning the gap. CDR3 length: 14 amino acids.